This T cell receptor (beta chain) emerged from a study of blood T cell repertoires in COVID-19. As for the study in general: COVID-19 samples from acute and convalescent phases originated in the United States, Italy and Spain.

Per the germline V gene, CDR1 is KGHSH and CDR2 is LQKENI. The CDR3 has 16 residues. Trimming took 0 bases from V and 4 from J, leaving 13 bases between them. Generated by immunoSEQ multiplex PCR, the TCRdb table keeps only in-frame clones and is missing some. This sample has about 150,000 clones, with almost 85% found just once. This clone appeared once. The TCR comes from a man aged 18 to 30 with active or convalescent COVID-19. Source material: peripheral blood. This chain links TRBV18 with TRBJ2-1; D not resolved. The CDR3 bases are TGTGCCAGCTCACCACCGCTGAGCGCGAAGTACAATGAGCAGTTCTTC. This codes for CASSPPLSAKYNEQFF.